A single T cell receptor (beta chain) is shown here with its context. Its antigen is unidentified. The germline V gene encodes CDR1 SEHNR and CDR2 FQNEAQ (reference sequence). V dropped 4 bases and J dropped 4 bases, with 17 bases sitting between them. The CDR3 has 15 residues. Preparation of the TCRbeta library was carried out with unique molecular identifiers. TCRdb analysed the PCR reads with MiXCR anew, one entry per CDR3 protein. The sample yields about 300,000 distinct CDR3 sequences, roughly 7.8% seen once. These data are taken from a study of T-cell reconstitution after alpha-beta-depleted transplantation in children. General observations from the study: T-cell counts and diversity at one year following transplant were attributed mainly to newly produced T cells. Reportedly, only several hundred clones from non-depleted graft cells drove alpha-beta T-cell counts at about two months.

The clonotype was recovered from a female patient aged 2 to 10 who had a stem cell transplant for Fanconi anemia, so the T cells may come from the graft donor. Source: peripheral blood, taken 360 days after TCRalphabeta/CD19-depleted stem cell transplant. The chain has TRBV7-9 and TRBJ2-7; D not certain. The CDR3 spells CASSSGWGTDYEQYF. DNA for the CDR3: TGTGCCAGCAGCTCTGGGTGGGGAACAGATTACGAGCAGTACTTC. Filled out from reference TRBV7-9 and TRBJ2-7, the complete variable domain reads DTGVSQNPRHKITKRGQNVTFRCDPISEHNRLYWYRQTLGQGPEFLTYFQNEAQLEKSRLLSDRFSAERPKGSFSTLEIQRTEQGDSAMYLCASSSGWGTDYEQYFGPGTRLTVT.